The 22 T cell receptor beta chains reported below all come from one sample, sequenced in a study of blood T cell repertoires in COVID-19. Some clones are missing from TCRdb's copy, which holds only in-frame ones; the method was immunoSEQ multiplex PCR. The table has 150,000 to 200,000 clones, about nine tenths seen once. Sequenced sample: peripheral blood. These receptors were taken from a woman in her 70s with acute or convalescent COVID-19.

The chain employs TRBV20-1 and TRBJ2-1; D unclear. The ends were cut back, 3 bases at V and 4 bases at J, with 16 bases in the middle. Germline loops: CDR1 DFQATT, CDR2 SNEGSKA (reference sequence). This CDR3 region has 15 residues. The CDR3 sequence: CSASDRQRLYNEQFF. The CDR3 DNA follows: TGCAGTGCTAGTGATCGGCAGCGCCTATACAATGAGCAGTTCTTC.

The genes are TRBV28 and TRBJ1-2, with D maybe TRBD1 (6 bases). The germline V gene encodes CDR1 MDHEN and CDR2 SYDVKM. Trimming stripped 6 bases from V and 8 bases from J, with 16 bases between. This CDR3 has 13 amino acids. The DNA of the CDR3 is TGTGCCAGCAGCCAGGACAGTAGCGACGGCTACACCTTC. It codes for CASSQDSSDGYTF.

This sequence joins TRBV5-4 and TRBJ2-7, with 12 nucleotides matching TRBD2. The ends lost 1 base at V and 6 bases at J; junction bases unmatched: 8. CDR1 SGHNT and CDR2 YYREEE come from the germline V gene (reference sequence). This CDR3 contains 16 residues. The chain's CDR3 is CASSLLGGLAGGEQYF. The DNA of the CDR3 is TGTGCCAGCAGCTTGTTGGGGGGACTAGCGGGCGGCGAGCAGTACTTC.

A single count supports this clone. The V call is TRBV6-5, the J call TRBJ2-6; D is unclear. CDR1 MNHEY and CDR2 SVGAGI come from the germline V gene. The V gene lost 2 bases and the J gene lost 2 bases, with 10 bases spanning the gap. The CDR3 has 16 amino acids. CDR3 sequence (DNA): TGTGCCAGCAGTTACGGCCCCCCCCCTGGGGCCAACGTCCTGACTTTC. Protein: CASSYGPPPGANVLTF.

The rearrangement uses TRBV27 and TRBJ1-1; a possible D gene is TRBD1 (6 bases). Germline assignment: CDR1 MNHEY and CDR2 SMNVEV (reference sequence). This CDR3 has 14 amino acids. Trimming removed 2 bases at V and 9 bases at J, with 16 bases between. Here the CDR3 DNA reads TGTGCCAGCAGTTTAAGCAGATCGACAGGTAAAGCTTTCTTT. As protein: CASSLSRSTGKAFF.

This chain's CDR3 is CASSPRDRGNTEAFF. CDR3 DNA sequence: TGTGCCAGCAGCCCCCGGGACAGGGGAAACACTGAAGCTTTCTTT. The chain recombines TRBV4-2 with TRBJ1-1; TRBD1 matches at 10 bases. The CDR3 is 15 amino acids. V lost 4 bases, J lost 2 bases, and 4 bases stayed unmatched. CDR1 and CDR2 (germline): LGHNA, YNFKEQ.

The chain links TRBV5-6 to TRBJ2-2; 9 nucleotides match TRBD1. This CDR3 has 16 amino acids. With V trimmed by 4 bases and J by 1 base, 5 bases remained unmatched. Germline CDR1 is SGHDT and CDR2 is YYEEEE. The chain's CDR3 is CASSPQGALNTGELFF. In DNA form, the CDR3 reads TGTGCCAGCAGCCCACAGGGGGCCCTGAACACCGGGGAGCTGTTTTTT.

This sequence joins TRBV6-5 and TRBJ2-1, with D possibly being TRBD1 (6 bases). V was trimmed by 7 bases and J by 2 bases, leaving 12 bases between them. Germline V CDR1 and CDR2: MNHEY, SVGAGI. The CDR3 is 14 amino acids. The CDR3 DNA follows: TGTGCCAGCATTACAGGGTTCCCCTACAATGAGCAGTTCTTC. The encoded protein is CASITGFPYNEQFF.

The chain is built from TRBV12-3 or TRBV12-4 and TRBJ1-4; no clear D. Between the trimmed V and J ends, which lost 3 bases and 4 bases, there was a span of 6 bases. The CDR3 consists of 13 residues. The CDR3 is CASSFRVNEKLFF. Written as DNA, the CDR3 is TGTGCCAGCAGTTTTCGTGTTAATGAAAAACTGTTTTTT.

This clone has only a few counts. This rearrangement joins TRBV7-9 to TRBJ2-2, with a tentative D call TRBD1 (6 bases). There are 14 residues in the CDR3. CDR1 SEHNR and CDR2 FQNEAQ come from the germline V gene (reference sequence). V shed 5 bases and J shed 4 bases, with 11 bases lying between them. The chain's CDR3 is CASSPRGPTGELFF. In nucleotides, the CDR3 is TGTGCCAGCAGCCCCAGGGGCCCCACCGGGGAGCTGTTTTTT.

The genes are TRBV18 and TRBJ2-7; 11 positions agree with TRBD1. The V gene end was trimmed by 3 bases and the J gene end by 1 base; junction bases not matched to a gene: 2. From germline, CDR1 is KGHSH and CDR2 LQKENI. CDR3 size: 15 residues. The CDR3 DNA reads TGTGCCAGCTCACCTGGGACAGGGGGTTCCTACGAGCAGTACTTC. This translates into CASSPGTGGSYEQYF.

In this sample, this clone turned up a few times. J is TRBJ1-5 and V is TRBV6-6; 8 nucleotides line up with TRBD1. Unmatched junction bases numbered 1, after V lost 2 bases and J lost 4 bases. Germline loops: CDR1 MNHNY, CDR2 SVGAGI (reference sequence). CDR3 length: 14 residues. CDR3 nucleotides: TGTGCCAGCAGTTACCAGGGGGCGAATCAGCCCCAGCATTTT. It codes for CASSYQGANQPQHF.

The chain is built from TRBV5-5 and TRBJ2-2, with D possibly TRBD2 on 6 matching bases. The CDR3 loop spans 15 amino acids. CDR1 and CDR2 from the germline V gene are SGHKS and YYEKEE (reference sequence). Deletions cut 3 bases from V and 8 bases from J, with 17 bases between. DNA for the CDR3: TGTGCCAGCAGCTCGGGAGAGGGTTACGGAGGGGAGCTGTTTTTT. Protein product: CASSSGEGYGGELFF.

The gene calls are TRBV29-1 and TRBJ2-6; D remains unclear. Between the trimmed V and J ends, which lost 2 bases and 1 base, there was a span of 12 bases. Germline-derived CDR1 and CDR2 are SQVTM and ANQGSEA. The CDR3 covers 16 residues. The CDR3 reads CSVETGSTSGANVLTF. DNA of the CDR3: TGCAGCGTTGAAACGGGTTCCACATCTGGGGCCAACGTCCTGACTTTC.

This clone appeared a single time. The V call is TRBV19, the J call TRBJ1-4; 7 nucleotides match TRBD1. CDR1 LNHDA and CDR2 SQIVND come from the germline V gene (reference sequence). The CDR3 totals 13 residues. The V segment lost 9 bases and the J segment 6 bases; nucleotides outside the gene matches: 7. The CDR3: CASGVDRDEKLFF. Here the CDR3 DNA reads TGTGCCAGCGGTGTAGACAGGGATGAAAAACTGTTTTTT.

The chain recombines TRBV30 with TRBJ2-3; weak D call: TRBD2 (5 bases). The CDR3 has 14 amino acids. Germline loops: CDR1 GTSNPN, CDR2 SVGIG (reference sequence). V lost 0 bases to trimming and J lost 3 bases, with 10 bases between them. CDR3 region: CAWSVGGSTDTQYF. In DNA form, the CDR3 reads TGTGCCTGGAGTGTAGGCGGGTCGACAGATACGCAGTATTTT.

The CDR3, as DNA: TGTGCCAGCAGAGGGGGTAACTATGGCTACACCTTC. Protein product: CASRGGNYGYTF. This sequence joins TRBV3-1 (or the pseudogene TRBV3-2) and TRBJ1-2, with D maybe TRBD1 (6 bases). This CDR3 contains 12 residues. V lost 6 bases and J 1 base, leaving 6 bases between the germline ends. Germline V gives CDR1 LGHDT, CDR2 YNNKEL (reference sequence).

This clone was seen just once. The genes are TRBV24-1 and TRBJ2-3, with a possible D match to TRBD1 (5 bases). Trimming left V 0 bases short and J 8 bases short, with 11 bases between. There are 14 residues in the CDR3. Germline loops: CDR1 KGHDR, CDR2 SFDVKD. CDR3 DNA sequence: TGTGCCACCAGTGATTTGAGGGGCGGTACTACGCAGTATTTT. It specifies CATSDLRGGTTQYF.

The V gene is TRBV5-1, the J gene TRBJ2-2; D is possibly TRBD1 (5 bases). The CDR3 extends over 16 amino acids. Germline V gene lookup returns CDR1 SGHRS and CDR2 YFSETQ. Trimming shortened V by 4 bases and J by 2 bases, and 15 bases separated the two germline ends. The CDR3 DNA reads as TGCGCCAGCAGCCGCCTGACAGCAGACAACACCGGGGAGCTGTTTTTT. As protein: CASSRLTADNTGELFF.

The V call is TRBV5-6, the J call TRBJ1-2; D might be TRBD1 (5 bases). Trimming shortened V by 0 bases and J by 2 bases, and 11 bases separated the two germline ends. The CDR3 loop spans 15 amino acids. The germline V gene has CDR1 SGHDT and CDR2 YYEEEE. CDR3 protein: CASSLGRRGNYGYTF. The CDR3, as DNA: TGTGCCAGCAGCTTGGGTAGGAGGGGAAACTATGGCTACACCTTC.

V is TRBV5-8 and J is TRBJ2-1, with TRBD1 matching 12 bases. The CDR3 covers 17 residues. V lost 3 bases and J lost 7; bases outside the gene matches: 11. Germline loops: CDR1 SGHTS, CDR2 YDEGEE. The CDR3, as DNA: TGTGCCAGCAGCTCAGGCACCGGGACAGGGGGCTCGAATGAGCAGTTCTTC. It translates to CASSSGTGTGGSNEQFF.

The chain employs TRBV6-1 and TRBJ1-3; possible D gene TRBD1, 6 bases. V lost 3 bases and J 2 bases, leaving 8 bases between the germline ends. This CDR3 is 14 amino acids long. Germline V gene data show CDR1 as MNHNS and CDR2 as SASEGT. The CDR3 spells CASSEWGPGNTIYF. CDR3 DNA sequence: TGTGCCAGCAGTGAGTGGGGGCCTGGAAACACCATATATTTT.